The source of this T cell receptor beta chain is a study of CD8+ T cells in alopecia areata. cDNA serving as the sequencing template came from extracted, reverse transcribed RNA. Profiled with immunoSEQ multiplex PCR; TCRdb holds only in-frame clones, not every one. Of around 97,000 clones in the sample, around 50% were seen once. CDR1 is SGHTA, CDR2 FQGNSA, per germline. The CDR3 has 14 residues. Trimming removed 4 bases from V and 6 bases from J, with 14 bases in between. This clone came up a few times. This sequence joins TRBV7-2 and TRBJ2-3; possibly TRBD1 for D (5 bases). Sequences were obtained from CD4+ T cells sorted from blood. The receptor's source is a human donor in good health. The CDR3 DNA sequence: TGTGCCAGCAGCTCGACAGCCCCCACGGATACGCAGTATTTT. Translating gives CASSSTAPTDTQYF.